What follows are 20 T cell receptor beta chains derived from one specimen sequenced in a study of blood T cell repertoires in COVID-19. Clones were sequenced by immunoSEQ multiplex PCR, and TCRdb holds only the in-frame ones, with some missing. Here the sample spans about 190,000 clones, roughly four fifths being singletons. Input material: peripheral blood. All receptors derive from a woman in her forties or fifties with acute or convalescent COVID-19.

This chain joins TRBV10-2 and TRBJ2-7; D possibly corresponds to TRBD1 (5 bases). The V gene's germline CDR1 is WSHSY and CDR2 SAAADI. The V end lost 0 bases, the J end lost 3 bases, and 9 bases lay between the germline ends. There are 14 residues in the CDR3. CDR3 DNA sequence: TGCGCCAGCAGTGAGTCGGGGCGGTTCTACGAGCAGTACTTC. This translates into CASSESGRFYEQYF.

The chain links TRBV30 to TRBJ1-6; 8 bases align to TRBD1. V lost 5 bases to trimming and J lost 7 bases; unmatched junction nucleotides: 7. The CDR3 consists of 14 residues. Germline V lookup: CDR1 GTSNPN, CDR2 SVGIG (reference sequence). This CDR3 reads CAWGSGQENSPLHF. The CDR3 nucleotides read TGTGCCTGGGGCTCGGGACAGGAAAATTCACCCCTCCACTTT.

The rearrangement joins TRBV6-5 to TRBJ1-2; tentative D call: TRBD1 (5 bases). Germline V gene lookup returns CDR1 MNHEY and CDR2 SVGAGI. This CDR3 is 14 amino acids long. Trimming pared 2 bases from V and 7 bases from J, leaving 14 bases between. CDR3 amino acids: CASSYRGETAGYTF. The CDR3 DNA follows: TGTGCCAGCAGTTACCGGGGGGAAACTGCTGGCTACACCTTC.

The CDR3 DNA follows: TGTGCCAGCAGAACGGACAGGGGCCAGGGGGGCTACACCTTC. Translated, it gives CASRTDRGQGGYTF. The J gene is TRBJ1-2, the V gene TRBV28, with TRBD1 matching 9 bases. The germline CDR1 and CDR2 sequences are MDHEN and SYDVKM. Trimming took 6 bases from V and 8 from J; bases not matched to a gene: 10. This CDR3 has 14 amino acids.

This rearrangement joins TRBV18 to TRBJ1-6; D unresolved. V was shortened by 2 bases and J by 0 bases, with 14 bases between the two germline ends. Germline V CDR1 and CDR2: KGHSH, LQKENI. The CDR3 totals 18 residues. The CDR3 DNA is TGTGCCAGCTCACCAGGAAGGATTAGGAGCTCCTATAATTCACCCCTCCACTTT. It specifies CASSPGRIRSSYNSPLHF.

This chain connects TRBV6-5 to TRBJ1-5; D is unresolved. V was shortened by 4 bases and J by 11 bases, with 15 bases between the two germline ends. CDR3 size: 13 residues. CDR1 and CDR2 from the germline V gene are MNHEY and SVGAGI. The CDR3: CASSLEYRGTQHF. As DNA, the CDR3 is TGTGCCAGCAGTTTAGAATATCGGGGAACCCAGCATTTT.

There are a few counts of this clone. CDR3 coding DNA: TGTGCCAGCAGCTCGACAGGAACTAATGAAAAACTGTTTTTT. Translating gives CASSSTGTNEKLFF. The genes are TRBV7-2 and TRBJ1-4, with a weak D call TRBD1 (6 bases). V lost 4 bases to trimming and J lost 1 base, with 7 bases between them. The germline V gene encodes CDR1 SGHTA and CDR2 FQGNSA. This CDR3 region has 14 residues.

The rearrangement links TRBV14 to TRBJ2-1; possible D gene TRBD2, 5 bases. Between the trimmed V and J ends, which lost 0 bases and 15 bases, there was a span of 15 bases. The CDR3 extends over 13 amino acids. Germline values: CDR1 SGHDN, CDR2 FVKESK. The CDR3 DNA reads TGTGCCAGCAGCCAAGATCGTGGGGAGTACCCGTTCTTC. This translates into CASSQDRGEYPFF.

The chain couples TRBV4-3 to TRBJ1-2; 8 bases line up with TRBD1. The CDR3 extends over 16 amino acids. The germline V gene encodes CDR1 LGHNA and CDR2 YSLEER. V shed 0 bases, J shed 4 bases, and the junction held 7 bases outside the gene matches. The CDR3 region has the DNA TGCGCCAGCAGCCAAGATGTCGGACAGGGATCCTATGGCTACACCTTC. Protein sequence: CASSQDVGQGSYGYTF.

This clone came up once. The rearrangement joins TRBV5-1 to TRBJ2-4; 13 bases agree with TRBD2. The CDR3 extends over 19 amino acids. With V trimmed by 2 bases and J by 4 bases, 12 bases remained unmatched. Germline V gene sequence: CDR1 SGHRS, CDR2 YFSETQ. In nucleotides, the CDR3 is TGCGCCAGCAGCTTAACGACTAGCGGGGGGCAAAGGTCAAAAAACATTCAGTACTTC. It yields the protein CASSLTTSGGQRSKNIQYF.

This clone was detected many times. The chain joins TRBV6-1 to TRBJ1-6; D uncertain. The length of the CDR3 is 15 residues. Germline CDR1 and CDR2: MNHNS and SASEGT. V was shortened by 2 bases and J by 2 bases, with 7 bases between the two germline ends. Here the CDR3 reads CASSELTAYNSPLHF. Written as DNA, the CDR3 is TGTGCCAGCAGTGAATTAACAGCCTATAATTCACCCCTCCACTTT.

The rearrangement joins TRBV27 to TRBJ2-1; TRBD1 aligns across 7 bases. Germline CDR1 reads MNHEY; CDR2 reads SMNVEV (reference sequence). This CDR3 spans 13 amino acids. V was clipped by 8 bases and J by 8 bases; unmatched bases: 9. As DNA, the CDR3 is TGTGCCAGCTATCCGACAGGGCATGATGAGCAGTTCTTC. It codes for CASYPTGHDEQFF.

The chain has TRBV9 and TRBJ2-7; 7 nucleotides line up with TRBD1. This CDR3 contains 14 residues. Germline CDR1 reads SGDLS; CDR2 reads YYNGEE. V shed 2 bases and J 2 bases; nucleotides not matched to a gene: 4. CDR3 coding DNA: TGTGCCAGCAGCGTTCGACAGGGCCCCTACGAGCAGTACTTC. Its translation: CASSVRQGPYEQYF.

This chain connects TRBV3-1 (or the pseudogene TRBV3-2) to TRBJ2-7, with D maybe TRBD1 (5 bases). V lost 0 bases and J 13 bases, leaving 16 bases between the germline ends. Per germline, CDR1 LGHDT and CDR2 YNNKEL (reference sequence). The CDR3 is 13 amino acids. The CDR3 nucleotides read TGTGCCAGCAGCCAAGATGGTTCGCGACAGCTATACTTC. Translation: CASSQDGSRQLYF.

The chain combines TRBV6-5 with TRBJ2-2, with 8 bases lining up with TRBD2. V lost 4 bases, J lost 5 bases, and 9 bases stayed unmatched. Germline V gene sequence: CDR1 MNHEY, CDR2 SVGAGI. This CDR3 comprises 16 residues. The CDR3 DNA is TGTGCCAGCAGTTCCCGGGGAGCGGGAGTTACCGGGGAGCTGTTTTTT. It encodes CASSSRGAGVTGELFF.

In this sample, this clone turned up many times. This CDR3 is also generated by other DNA sequences in the sample. V is TRBV2 and J is TRBJ2-7; D is perhaps TRBD2 (6 bases). V dropped 6 bases and J dropped 5 bases, with 20 bases sitting between them. The CDR3 has 15 residues. Looked up from germline, CDR1 is SNHLY and CDR2 is FYNNEI. The CDR3 bases are TGTGCCAGCAGGGGGGGTTGGGGCGGTCGGGACGAGCAGTACTTC. This encodes CASRGGWGGRDEQYF.

The J gene is TRBJ1-2, the V gene TRBV20-1, with D unresolved. V was trimmed by 4 bases and J by 5 bases, leaving 8 bases between them. This CDR3 spans 11 amino acids. Germline assignment: CDR1 DFQATT and CDR2 SNEGSKA (reference sequence). CDR3 DNA: TGCAGTGCTAACCGAGAGTATGGCTACACCTTC. This encodes CSANREYGYTF.

This clone was counted between two and nine times. The rearrangement joins TRBV28 to TRBJ2-3; 9 nucleotides line up with TRBD1. Germline V gene sequence: CDR1 MDHEN, CDR2 SYDVKM. Trimming at V came to 4 bases and at J to 5 bases, leaving 13 bases not matched to a gene. CDR3 length: 17 residues. CDR3 in DNA: TGTGCCAGCAGTTCTCTCGGACAGGGGCGAATGGTAGATACGCAGTATTTT. Its translation: CASSSLGQGRMVDTQYF. Together with reference TRBV28 and TRBJ2-3, the CDR3 gives the full variable domain: DVKVTQSSRYLVKRTGEKVFLECVQDMDHENMFWYRQDPGLGLRLIYFSYDVKMKEKGDIPEGYSVSREKKERFSLILESASTNQTSMYLCASSSLGQGRMVDTQYFGPGTRLTVL.

The chain has TRBV24-1 and TRBJ2-4, with 10 nucleotides matching TRBD1. CDR3 size: 16 residues. The junction had 3 bases not matched to a gene; V was cut back by 3 bases and J by 2 bases. In germline, CDR1 is KGHDR, CDR2 SFDVKD. The CDR3 loop is CATSDDRGLTKNIQYF. For the CDR3, the DNA is TGTGCCACCAGTGATGACAGGGGGCTTACCAAAAACATTCAGTACTTC.

The CDR3 nucleotides are TGTGCCAGCAGGCCCCCACAGTTTTCTAACTATGGCTACACCTTC. Translated, it gives CASRPPQFSNYGYTF. The chain employs TRBV28 and TRBJ1-2, with D uncertain. Germline CDR1 is MDHEN and CDR2 is SYDVKM. V dropped 6 bases and J dropped 0 bases, with 14 bases sitting between them. This CDR3 spans 15 amino acids.